Listed below are T cell receptor beta chains from one sample, sequenced in a study of cytomegalovirus exposure and HLA in healthy donors. Some clones are missing from TCRdb's copy, which holds only in-frame ones; the method was immunoSEQ multiplex PCR. The sample lists 100,000 to 150,000 clones; about 78% were seen once. Sequenced input: PBMCs. These receptors were obtained from a female donor in good health and CMV-seronegative. Both conserved end residues are part of each CDR3. The order of the fields is CDR3 protein, CDR3 DNA, clone size, J gene, V gene, D gene. A D gene is named only where the DNA matches it firmly. Expanded clones get a size class; other rows say once, few or many, or leave the size out.

cdr3_aa: CASSQGDRAGNQPQHF
cdr3_nt: TGTGCCAGCAGCCAGGGGGACAGGGCGGGCAATCAGCCCCAGCATTTT
clone_size: .
j_call: TRBJ1-5
v_call: TRBV4-2
d_call: TRBD1

cdr3_aa: CASSLGAGGYNEQFF
cdr3_nt: TGCGCCAGCAGCTTGGGTGCGGGAGGTTACAATGAGCAGTTCTTC
clone_size: .
j_call: TRBJ2-1
v_call: TRBV5-1
d_call: TRBD2

cdr3_aa: CSVNRGPPYEQYF
cdr3_nt: TGCAGCGTGAACAGGGGCCCCCCCTACGAGCAGTACTTC
clone_size: once
j_call: TRBJ2-7
v_call: TRBV29-1
d_call: TRBD1

cdr3_aa: CASSLGSSGGYNEQFF
cdr3_nt: TGTGCCAGCAGCTTAGGGTCCAGCGGGGGGTACAATGAGCAGTTCTTC
clone_size: .
j_call: TRBJ2-1
v_call: TRBV7-2
d_call: TRBD2

cdr3_aa: CASSFLGGSAYNEQFF
cdr3_nt: TGTGCCAGCAGTTTCTTAGGCGGGAGTGCCTACAATGAGCAGTTCTTC
clone_size: .
j_call: TRBJ2-1
v_call: TRBV28
d_call: TRBD2

cdr3_aa: CASSPRTGADQPQHF
cdr3_nt: TGTGCCAGCAGTCCGAGGACAGGGGCCGATCAGCCCCAGCATTTT
clone_size: .
j_call: TRBJ1-5
v_call: TRBV28
d_call: TRBD1

cdr3_aa: CASSERGSLSGNTIYF
cdr3_nt: TGTGCCAGCAGCGAAAGAGGAAGTCTCTCTGGAAACACCATATATTTT
clone_size: .
j_call: TRBJ1-3
v_call: TRBV9
d_call: .

cdr3_aa: CSARGDFLYEQYF
cdr3_nt: TGCAGCGCGCGTGGGGACTTTCTCTACGAGCAGTACTTC
clone_size: .
j_call: TRBJ2-7
v_call: TRBV29-1
d_call: .

cdr3_aa: CASSSQRSNEAFF
cdr3_nt: TGTGCCAGCAGCAGTCAACGGTCAAATGAAGCTTTCTTT
clone_size: .
j_call: TRBJ1-1
v_call: TRBV7-9
d_call: .

cdr3_aa: CATSPVRDTTTDTQYF
cdr3_nt: TGCGCCACCTCGCCGGTCCGGGACACCACCACAGATACGCAGTATTTT
clone_size: once
j_call: TRBJ2-3
v_call: TRBV10-1
d_call: .

cdr3_aa: CASSSPAGSRDTQYF
cdr3_nt: TGTGCCAGCAGTTCCCCTGCCGGTAGCAGAGATACGCAGTATTTT
clone_size: .
j_call: TRBJ2-3
v_call: TRBV6-5
d_call: .

cdr3_aa: CASSTWTDQLMNTEAFF
cdr3_nt: TGTGCCAGCAGTACCTGGACAGACCAACTGATGAACACTGAAGCTTTCTTT
clone_size: .
j_call: TRBJ1-1
v_call: TRBV28
d_call: .

cdr3_aa: CATRDTYNEQFF
cdr3_nt: TGTGCCACCAGGGACACTTACAATGAGCAGTTCTTC
clone_size: .
j_call: TRBJ2-1
v_call: TRBV28
d_call: .

cdr3_aa: CASSQGHRGYTF
cdr3_nt: TGTGCCAGCAGTCAGGGGCATCGGGGCTACACCTTC
clone_size: .
j_call: TRBJ1-2
v_call: TRBV28
d_call: .

cdr3_aa: CASSSGTVGPNTEAFF
cdr3_nt: TGTGCCAGCAGTTCCGGGACAGTCGGACCTAACACTGAAGCTTTCTTT
clone_size: .
j_call: TRBJ1-1
v_call: TRBV28
d_call: TRBD1

cdr3_aa: CASGWGQGREKLFF
cdr3_nt: TGTGCCAGCGGCTGGGGACAGGGCCGCGAAAAACTGTTTTTT
clone_size: .
j_call: TRBJ1-4
v_call: TRBV6-5
d_call: TRBD1

cdr3_aa: CATTRQGRETQYF
cdr3_nt: TGTGCCACCACCAGACAGGGCCGAGAGACCCAGTACTTC
clone_size: .
j_call: TRBJ2-5
v_call: TRBV15
d_call: TRBD1

cdr3_aa: CASSLEGAGGGETQYF
cdr3_nt: TGTGCCAGCAGCTTAGAAGGGGCAGGGGGAGGCGAGACCCAGTACTTC
clone_size: .
j_call: TRBJ2-5
v_call: TRBV7-7
d_call: .

cdr3_aa: CAISELAGLSNTEAFF
cdr3_nt: TGTGCCATCAGTGAGTTGGCAGGGCTTTCTAACACTGAAGCTTTCTTT
clone_size: once
j_call: TRBJ1-1
v_call: TRBV10-3
d_call: .

cdr3_aa: CASSSRLAGGPGGTGELFF
cdr3_nt: TGTGCCAGCAGTTCCCGACTAGCGGGAGGGCCGGGCGGCACCGGGGAGCTGTTTTTT
clone_size: .
j_call: TRBJ2-2
v_call: TRBV28
d_call: TRBD2

cdr3_aa: CASARQLDDDTQYF
cdr3_nt: TGTGCCAGCGCCCGACAGCTAGATGATGATACGCAGTATTTT
clone_size: .
j_call: TRBJ2-3
v_call: TRBV5-4
d_call: .

cdr3_aa: CASSSTSTGQETQYF
cdr3_nt: TGTGCCAGCAGCTCCACCTCGACAGGACAAGAGACCCAGTACTTC
clone_size: .
j_call: TRBJ2-5
v_call: TRBV5-6
d_call: .

cdr3_aa: CASSLAGRGQETQYF
cdr3_nt: TGCGCCAGCAGCTTGGCCGGGCGGGGCCAAGAGACCCAGTACTTC
clone_size: .
j_call: TRBJ2-5
v_call: TRBV5-1
d_call: .

cdr3_aa: CASRTGTGSHNEQFF
cdr3_nt: TGTGCCAGCAGAACCGGGACTGGGAGTCACAATGAGCAGTTCTTC
clone_size: .
j_call: TRBJ2-1
v_call: TRBV27
d_call: .

cdr3_aa: CASSFRPSGLAPGELFF
cdr3_nt: TGTGCCAGCAGCTTCAGACCCTCGGGACTAGCCCCCGGGGAGCTGTTTTTT
clone_size: .
j_call: TRBJ2-2
v_call: TRBV11-2
d_call: TRBD2

cdr3_aa: CASGSDRVGGGYTF
cdr3_nt: TGTGCCAGCGGCTCGGACAGGGTAGGCGGTGGCTACACCTTC
clone_size: .
j_call: TRBJ1-2
v_call: TRBV28
d_call: TRBD1